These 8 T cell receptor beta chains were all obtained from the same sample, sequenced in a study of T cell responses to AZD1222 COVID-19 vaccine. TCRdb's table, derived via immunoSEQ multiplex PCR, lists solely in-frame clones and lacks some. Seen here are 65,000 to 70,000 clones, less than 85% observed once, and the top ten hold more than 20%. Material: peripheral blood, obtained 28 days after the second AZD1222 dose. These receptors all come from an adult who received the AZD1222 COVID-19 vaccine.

Here the CDR3 DNA reads TGTGCCAGCAGCTTAGCGGTACAGGGCGCAAAAATCTACGAGCAGTACTTC. Its translation is CASSLAVQGAKIYEQYF. V and J are TRBV7-8 and TRBJ2-7; tentatively, D is TRBD1 (6 bases). Germline CDR1 reads SGHVS; CDR2 reads FQNEAQ. Trimming removed 0 bases from V and 3 bases from J, with 18 bases in between. This CDR3 contains 17 residues.

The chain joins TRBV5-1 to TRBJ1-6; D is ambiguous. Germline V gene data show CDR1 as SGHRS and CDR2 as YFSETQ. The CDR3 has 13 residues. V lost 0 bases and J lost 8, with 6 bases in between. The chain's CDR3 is CASSLDDHSPLHF. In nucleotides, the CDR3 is TGCGCCAGCAGCTTGGATGACCATTCACCCCTCCACTTT.

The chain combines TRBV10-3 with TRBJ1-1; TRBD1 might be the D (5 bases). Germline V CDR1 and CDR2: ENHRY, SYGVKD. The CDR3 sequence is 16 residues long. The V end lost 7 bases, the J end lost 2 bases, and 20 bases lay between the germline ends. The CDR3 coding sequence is TGTGCCATCAAGGCCAGGGAGGGGAGGGGAAACACTGAAGCTTTCTTT. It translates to CAIKAREGRGNTEAFF.

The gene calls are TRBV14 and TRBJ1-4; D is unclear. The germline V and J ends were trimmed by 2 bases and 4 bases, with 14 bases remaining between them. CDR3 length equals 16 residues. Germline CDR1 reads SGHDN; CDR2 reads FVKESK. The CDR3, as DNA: TGTGCCAGCAGCCAAAGGAACTTTTGGGGTAATGAAAAACTGTTTTTT. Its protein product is CASSQRNFWGNEKLFF.

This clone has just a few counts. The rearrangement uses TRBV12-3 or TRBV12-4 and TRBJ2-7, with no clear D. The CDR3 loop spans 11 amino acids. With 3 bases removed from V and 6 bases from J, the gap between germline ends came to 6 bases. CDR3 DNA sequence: TGTGCCAGCAGTTTTAGGGCCGAGCAGTACTTC. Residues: CASSFRAEQYF.

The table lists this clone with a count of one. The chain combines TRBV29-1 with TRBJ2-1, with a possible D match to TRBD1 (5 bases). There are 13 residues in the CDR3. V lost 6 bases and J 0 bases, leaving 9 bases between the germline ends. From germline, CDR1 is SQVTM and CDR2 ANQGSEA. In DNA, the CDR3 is TGCAGCGTAGACAGCTACTCCTACAATGAGCAGTTCTTC. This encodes CSVDSYSYNEQFF.

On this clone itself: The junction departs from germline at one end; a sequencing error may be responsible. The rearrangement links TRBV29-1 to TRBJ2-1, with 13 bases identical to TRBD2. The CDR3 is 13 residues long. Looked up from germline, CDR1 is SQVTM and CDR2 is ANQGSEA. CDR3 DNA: TGCAGCGTTGATGGACTAGCGGGAGCCCAGCGGGTCTTC. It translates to CSVDGLAGAQRVF.

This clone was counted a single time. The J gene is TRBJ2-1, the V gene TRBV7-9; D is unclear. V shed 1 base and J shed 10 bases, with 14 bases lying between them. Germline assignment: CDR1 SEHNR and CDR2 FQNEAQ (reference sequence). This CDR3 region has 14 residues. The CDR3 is CASSLGGNFWEQFF. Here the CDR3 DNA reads TGTGCCAGCAGCTTAGGGGGTAACTTTTGGGAGCAGTTCTTC.